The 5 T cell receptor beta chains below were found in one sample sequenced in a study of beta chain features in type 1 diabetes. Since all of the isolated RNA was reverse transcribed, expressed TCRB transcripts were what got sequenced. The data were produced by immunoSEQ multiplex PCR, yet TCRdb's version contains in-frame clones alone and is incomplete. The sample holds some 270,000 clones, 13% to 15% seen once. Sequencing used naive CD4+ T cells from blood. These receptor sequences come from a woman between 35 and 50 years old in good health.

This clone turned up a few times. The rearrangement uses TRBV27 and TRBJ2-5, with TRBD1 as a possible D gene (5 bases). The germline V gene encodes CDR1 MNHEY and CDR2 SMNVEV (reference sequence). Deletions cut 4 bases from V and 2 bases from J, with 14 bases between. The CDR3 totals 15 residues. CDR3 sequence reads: CASSSVRDRQETQYF. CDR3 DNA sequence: TGTGCCAGCAGTTCGGTGCGCGACAGACAAGAGACCCAGTACTTC.

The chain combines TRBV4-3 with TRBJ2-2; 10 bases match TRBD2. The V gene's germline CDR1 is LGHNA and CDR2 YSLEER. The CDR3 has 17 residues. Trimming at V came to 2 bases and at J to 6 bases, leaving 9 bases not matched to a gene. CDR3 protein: CASSQSSGLAAAGELFF. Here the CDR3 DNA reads TGCGCCAGCAGCCAAAGTTCCGGACTAGCGGCAGCCGGGGAGCTGTTTTTT.

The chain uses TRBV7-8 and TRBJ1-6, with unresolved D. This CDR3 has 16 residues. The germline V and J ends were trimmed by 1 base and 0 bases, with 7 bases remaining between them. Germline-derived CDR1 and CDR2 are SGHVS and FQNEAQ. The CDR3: CASSLGHRSYNSPLHF. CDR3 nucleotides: TGTGCCAGCAGCTTAGGGCACCGCTCCTATAATTCACCCCTCCACTTT.

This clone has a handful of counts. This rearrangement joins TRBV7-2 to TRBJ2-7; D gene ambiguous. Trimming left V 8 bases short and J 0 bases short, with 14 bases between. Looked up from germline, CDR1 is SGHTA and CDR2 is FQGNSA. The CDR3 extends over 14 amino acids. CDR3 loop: CASGTMGLSYEQYF. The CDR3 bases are TGTGCCAGCGGTACCATGGGCCTCTCCTACGAGCAGTACTTC.

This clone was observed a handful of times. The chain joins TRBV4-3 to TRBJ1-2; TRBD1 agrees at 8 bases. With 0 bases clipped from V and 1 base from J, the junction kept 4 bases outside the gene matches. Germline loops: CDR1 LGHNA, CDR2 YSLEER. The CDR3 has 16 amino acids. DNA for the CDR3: TGCGCCAGCAGCCAAGATTACAGGGGGAATAACTATGGCTACACCTTC. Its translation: CASSQDYRGNNYGYTF.